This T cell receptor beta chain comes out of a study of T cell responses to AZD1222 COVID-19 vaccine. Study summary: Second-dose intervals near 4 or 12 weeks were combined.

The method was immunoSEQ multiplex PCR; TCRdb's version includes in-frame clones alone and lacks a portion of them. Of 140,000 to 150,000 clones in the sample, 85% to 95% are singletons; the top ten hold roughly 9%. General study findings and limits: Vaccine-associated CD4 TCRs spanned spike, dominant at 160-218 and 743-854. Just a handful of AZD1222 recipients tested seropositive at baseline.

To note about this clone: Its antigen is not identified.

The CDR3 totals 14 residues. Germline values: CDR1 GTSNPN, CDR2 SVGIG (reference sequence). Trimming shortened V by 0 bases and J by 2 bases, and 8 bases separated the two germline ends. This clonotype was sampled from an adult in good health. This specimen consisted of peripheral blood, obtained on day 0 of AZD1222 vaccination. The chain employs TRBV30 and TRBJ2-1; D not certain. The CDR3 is CAWSVGRTYNEQFF. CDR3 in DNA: TGTGCCTGGAGTGTAGGGCGGACCTACAATGAGCAGTTCTTC.